This entry concerns a single T cell receptor beta chain. The antigen remains undetermined. Individual cDNA molecules each carried unique molecular identifiers attached by the library. Source study methods: Samples contained a median of 95,638 TCRs, with a range of roughly 20,000 to 700,000. TCRdb reanalysed the 5' RACE reads using MiXCR and keeps one entry per CDR3 protein. TCRdb's processing, not the authors' own work, is the source of the V and J calls. The sample records 110,000 or so distinct CDR3 sequences, roughly a fifth being singletons. The data are from a study of human T cells and chemical hapten exposure. About the study: How much TCR each sample yielded varied, mostly because pooled library volumes differed slightly. Study outcomes and limitations: DPC sensitization left the count of TCRs above 1 in 1000 unchanged.

This CDR3 is 16 amino acids long. Sequencing started from total RNA isolated from unfractionated whole blood. The sequence was collected from a human donor in good health. The genes are TRBV21-1 and TRBJ2-3; TRBD1 is the table's D call, not checked against the DNA. TRBV21-1 is a recognized pseudogene. CDR3 sequence (DNA): TGTGCCAGCAGCAATTCCCGAGCTACAGACACAGATACGCAGTATTTT. Residues: CASSNSRATDTDTQYF.